This record concerns one T cell receptor (beta chain) sequence. Enrolled during active infection, Seattle patients were then followed longitudinally. These data belong to a study of blood T cell repertoires in COVID-19. Whole-study context: T cells, B-cell-depleted T cells, or PBMCs provided the cDNA or gDNA that served as material.

Source study methods: Researchers report that nucleated cell counts were estimated from reference gene primer amplification. The table came from immunoSEQ multiplex PCR; TCRdb's copy has only in-frame clones and leaves some out. V and J calls and clone size come straight from that table; D and trimming were deduced from the DNA. Of 130,000 or so clones listed, more than 75% were seen once; the top ten hold approximately 5.2%. The clonotype comes from a woman in her seventies with COVID-19, enrolled during active disease. The material sequenced was peripheral blood.

The CDR3 bases are TGTGCCAGCTCACCGAAGAGGGAGACCCAGTACTTC. Translation gives CASSPKRETQYF. The chain uses TRBV18 and TRBJ2-5; D gene uncertain. The CDR3 is made up of 12 amino acids. Between the trimmed V and J ends, which lost 3 bases and 5 bases, there was a span of 7 bases. CDR1 and CDR2 from the germline V gene are KGHSH and LQKENI.